The 19 T cell receptor beta chains below come from one sample, sequenced in a study of shared clonotypes between healthy human individuals. Profiling relied on immunoSEQ multiplex PCR, and the TCRdb table lists in-frame clones only, not all of them. The table lists roughly 2 million clones, about 94% of them singletons. Sequenced material: naive CD4+ T cells sorted from blood. Sample subset: CD45RA+ positively selected. Receptors were obtained from a man between 18 and 35 years old in good health.

The gene calls are TRBV10-3 and TRBJ2-5, with D uncertain. This CDR3 contains 14 residues. Germline V CDR1 and CDR2: ENHRY, SYGVKD. Trimming left V 6 bases short and J 5 bases short, with 16 bases between. CDR3 protein: CAISPEWARETQYF. The CDR3, as DNA: TGTGCCATCAGCCCCGAGTGGGCTCGGGAGACCCAGTACTTC.

V is TRBV9 and J is TRBJ2-1; 7 bases agree with TRBD2. The junction had 1 base not matched to a gene; V was cut back by 0 bases and J by 4 bases. This CDR3 contains 14 residues. CDR1 SGDLS and CDR2 YYNGEE come from the germline V gene. CDR3: CASSVGGGYNEQFF. The DNA for the CDR3 is TGTGCCAGCAGCGTAGGCGGGGGATACAATGAGCAGTTCTTC.

This clone was seen once. The gene calls are TRBV7-6 and TRBJ2-7; the D gene is possibly TRBD2 (5 bases). Looked up from germline, CDR1 is SGHVS and CDR2 is FNYEAQ. Trimming removed 6 bases at V and 4 bases at J, with 19 bases between. The CDR3 has 15 residues. The CDR3 DNA sequence: TGTGCCAGCAGTTACCCCCCTGTGGGAGAGTACGAGCAGTACTTC. It yields the protein CASSYPPVGEYEQYF.

The chain couples TRBV2 to TRBJ1-5; 9 nucleotides match TRBD1. Germline V CDR1 and CDR2: SNHLY, FYNNEI. The junction had 6 bases not matched to a gene; V was cut back by 4 bases and J by 5 bases. The CDR3 totals 15 residues. The CDR3 loop reads CASSGGTGSYQPQHF. DNA for the CDR3: TGTGCCAGCAGTGGCGGGACAGGGAGTTATCAGCCCCAGCATTTT.

V gene TRBV19 combines with J gene TRBJ2-7, with D unclear. Germline V gene data show CDR1 as LNHDA and CDR2 as SQIVND (reference sequence). The CDR3 has 11 amino acids. V was trimmed by 8 bases and J by 6 bases, leaving 11 bases between them. The CDR3 DNA reads as TGTGCCAGTGGGCAAGGCTCCGAGCAGTACTTC. Translated: CASGQGSEQYF.

This chain uses TRBV2 with TRBJ2-2; 10 bases are shared with TRBD2. The CDR3 is made up of 17 amino acids. Germline assignment: CDR1 SNHLY and CDR2 FYNNEI. J lost 0 bases, V lost 5 bases, and 6 bases had no gene match. The CDR3 DNA reads TGTGCCAGCAGTCCCCGCGGACTAGCGGCGAACACCGGGGAGCTGTTTTTT. Translating gives CASSPRGLAANTGELFF.

The rearrangement links TRBV20-1 to TRBJ1-6; unclear D gene. Trimming stripped 6 bases from V and 9 bases from J, with 6 bases between. This CDR3 is 10 amino acids long. Germline CDR1 DFQATT, CDR2 SNEGSKA (reference sequence). CDR3 in DNA: TGCAGTGCACAGACTTCACCCCTCCACTTT. Translating gives CSAQTSPLHF.

V and J are TRBV28 and TRBJ2-1; 7 bases are shared with TRBD2. The CDR3 consists of 14 residues. V gave up 7 bases and J gave up 8 bases; unmatched junction bases: 11. Germline V gene sequence: CDR1 MDHEN, CDR2 SYDVKM. The CDR3 bases are TGTGCCAGCATCCTTGGGACTAATGGGTATGAGCAGTTCTTC. This gives the protein CASILGTNGYEQFF.

This chain joins TRBV6-5 and TRBJ1-6, with D maybe TRBD1 (5 bases). The V and J ends lost 6 bases and 0 bases respectively, with 12 bases between them. Per the germline V gene, CDR1 is MNHEY and CDR2 is SVGAGI. The CDR3 runs 16 residues. The CDR3 here is CASRYRPSSYNSPLHF. For the CDR3, the DNA is TGTGCCAGCAGGTACAGGCCTAGCTCCTATAATTCACCCCTCCACTTT.

The chain uses TRBV5-4 and TRBJ1-6; D might be TRBD1 (5 bases). Germline V gives CDR1 SGHNT, CDR2 YYREEE (reference sequence). The germline V and J ends were trimmed by 5 bases and 0 bases, with 18 bases remaining between them. The CDR3 is 18 residues long. In DNA, the CDR3 is TGTGCCAGCAGTTTGCAGGGACGGGCAATCTCCTATAATTCACCCCTCCACTTT. Its translation is CASSLQGRAISYNSPLHF.

The chain combines TRBV5-4 with TRBJ1-2, with TRBD1 matching over 7 bases. J was trimmed by 2 bases and V by 4 bases; bases with no gene match: 5. This CDR3 spans 14 amino acids. Germline V lookup: CDR1 SGHNT, CDR2 YYREEE (reference sequence). The chain's CDR3 is CASSPGTANYGYTF. CDR3 coding DNA: TGTGCCAGCAGCCCTGGGACAGCAAACTATGGCTACACCTTC.

With respect to this clone: Other DNA sequences in the same sample also yield this CDR3. The chain links TRBV18 to TRBJ1-6; tentative D call: TRBD1 (5 bases). CDR1 is KGHSH, CDR2 LQKENI, per germline. The CDR3 runs 14 residues. Trimming left V 6 bases short and J 5 bases short, with 11 bases between. The CDR3 region is CASSRDRDNSPLHF. CDR3 DNA: TGTGCCAGCTCGAGGGACCGAGATAATTCACCCCTCCACTTT.

This sequence joins TRBV5-1 and TRBJ2-7; D uncertain. Germline lookup yields CDR1 SGHRS and CDR2 YFSETQ. With 4 bases removed from V and 3 bases from J, the gap between germline ends came to 14 bases. This CDR3 has 14 residues. CDR3 DNA: TGCGCCAGCAGCCCGTCGGTCTCCATCTACGAGCAGTACTTC. It encodes CASSPSVSIYEQYF.

CDR3 amino acids: CASSAGLGSYEQYF. CDR3 DNA sequence: TGTGCCAGCAGTGCCGGACTAGGGTCCTACGAGCAGTACTTC. This rearrangement joins TRBV27 to TRBJ2-7; TRBD2 matches 7 bases. Per germline, CDR1 MNHEY and CDR2 SMNVEV (reference sequence). V shed 5 bases, J shed 1 base, and the junction held 5 bases outside the gene matches. The length of the CDR3 is 14 residues.

The chain combines TRBV27 with TRBJ2-7; possibly TRBD1 for D (5 bases). This CDR3 region has 17 residues. The V and J ends lost 0 bases and 0 bases respectively, with 15 bases between them. Germline CDR1 and CDR2: MNHEY and SMNVEV (reference sequence). The CDR3 DNA sequence: TGTGCCAGCAGTTTATCGATGCAGGGAAAATACTCCTACGAGCAGTACTTC. Its translation: CASSLSMQGKYSYEQYF.

The chain joins TRBV19 to TRBJ2-7; TRBD1 is a possible D gene (6 bases). Looked up from germline, CDR1 is LNHDA and CDR2 is SQIVND (reference sequence). This CDR3 spans 16 amino acids. V was trimmed by 3 bases and J by 4 bases, leaving 19 bases between them. CDR3 coding DNA: TGTGCCAGTAGTATCGAGTTTGGGGGCCGGCGGTACGAGCAGTACTTC. Protein: CASSIEFGGRRYEQYF.

This chain joins TRBV19 and TRBJ2-7; TRBD1 aligns across 7 bases. Germline V gene lookup returns CDR1 LNHDA and CDR2 SQIVND (reference sequence). V lost 0 bases and J lost 3; bases outside the gene matches: 20. The length of the CDR3 is 20 residues. The chain's CDR3 is CASSIDDRDPWERIRYEQYF. CDR3 in DNA: TGTGCCAGTAGTATAGATGACAGGGACCCCTGGGAACGAATACGCTACGAGCAGTACTTC.

This clone came up a few times. The CDR3 DNA follows: TGTGCCTGGATTAAGGGCCGAGGGAACACTGAAGCTTTCTTT. Its protein product is CAWIKGRGNTEAFF. The genes are TRBV30 and TRBJ1-1; D ambiguous. The CDR3 consists of 14 residues. Germline V gene data show CDR1 as GTSNPN and CDR2 as SVGIG (reference sequence). V shed 4 bases and J shed 1 base, with 13 bases lying between them.

V usage is TRBV19 and J usage is TRBJ1-1; tentatively, D is TRBD1 (6 bases). There are 13 residues in the CDR3. The germline CDR1 and CDR2 sequences are LNHDA and SQIVND (reference sequence). Deletions cut 5 bases from V and 11 bases from J, with 18 bases between. CDR3 protein: CASSPSRGIGAFF. The CDR3 DNA is TGTGCCAGTAGTCCGTCGAGGGGGATTGGTGCTTTCTTT.